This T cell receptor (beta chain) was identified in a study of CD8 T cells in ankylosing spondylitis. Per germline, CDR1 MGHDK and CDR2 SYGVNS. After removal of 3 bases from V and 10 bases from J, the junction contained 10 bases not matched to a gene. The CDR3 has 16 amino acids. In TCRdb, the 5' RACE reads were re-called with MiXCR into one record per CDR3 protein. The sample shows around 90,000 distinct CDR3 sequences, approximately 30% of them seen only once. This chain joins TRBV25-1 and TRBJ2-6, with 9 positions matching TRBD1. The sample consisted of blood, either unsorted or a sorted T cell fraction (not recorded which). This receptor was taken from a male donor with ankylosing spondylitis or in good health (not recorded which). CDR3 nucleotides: TGTGCCAGCAGTGACCCTTTTACAGGGGGCTCAAACGTCCTGACTTTC. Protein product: CASSDPFTGGSNVLTF.